Shown below are 28 T cell receptor beta chains from a single sample sequenced in a study of shared clonotypes between healthy human individuals. Here immunoSEQ multiplex PCR was the method, and the copy in TCRdb shows in-frame clones only, minus some. The table records about 1.1 million clones, around 78% of them present only once. Sequencing was carried out using memory CD4+ T cells from PBMCs. Subset meaning: CD45RA-negative fraction. The receptors derive from a man aged 18-30 years in good health. Some clones in this sample may be carry-over from other donors' samples.

The CDR3 loop is CASSLGLASYNEQFF. The CDR3 DNA is TGTGCCAGCAGCTTGGGTCTAGCGTCCTACAATGAGCAGTTCTTC. The chain employs TRBV5-8 and TRBJ2-1; D might be TRBD2 (6 bases). CDR3 length: 15 amino acids. Germline V CDR1 and CDR2: SGHTS, YDEGEE. Trimming took off 0 bases at V and 1 base at J, with 8 bases between the two ends.

V and J are TRBV4-1 and TRBJ2-7; TRBD2 aligns across 8 bases. Unmatched junction bases numbered 9, after V lost 4 bases and J lost 4 bases. This CDR3 is built from 15 residues. Per the germline V gene, CDR1 is MGHRA and CDR2 is YSYEKL. This CDR3 is CASSRLGSGIYEQYF. DNA for the CDR3: TGCGCCAGCAGCCGCCTAGGTAGCGGGATTTACGAGCAGTACTTC.

The chain combines TRBV5-1 with TRBJ2-5; a weak D match, TRBD2 (6 bases). Germline-derived CDR1 and CDR2 are SGHRS and YFSETQ. This CDR3 is built from 16 residues. V was trimmed by 3 bases and J by 1 base, leaving 16 bases between them. CDR3: CASSSGNSGVQETQYF. The CDR3 DNA reads TGCGCCAGCAGCTCCGGAAATAGCGGCGTCCAAGAGACCCAGTACTTC.

This clone has a single count. This sequence joins TRBV15 and TRBJ1-4; perhaps TRBD1 as D (5 bases). Trimming shortened V by 5 bases and J by 8 bases, and 18 bases separated the two germline ends. CDR3 size: 15 residues. CDR1 and CDR2 from the germline V gene are LNHNV and YYDKDF (reference sequence). DNA of the CDR3: TGTGCCACCAGCCCCCCAGGGTTGTTTGGGGAAAAACTGTTTTTT. As protein: CATSPPGLFGEKLFF.

The chain couples TRBV6-4 to TRBJ2-5, with 8 positions matching TRBD2. Germline values: CDR1 MRHNA, CDR2 SNTAGT. Trimming cost V 1 base and J 5 bases; bases outside gene matches: 9. There are 16 residues in the CDR3. CDR3 sequence (DNA): TGTGCCAGCAGTGACTGGATAGCGGGATCGGAGGAGACCCAGTACTTC. Encoded protein: CASSDWIAGSEETQYF.

J is TRBJ2-1 and V is TRBV2; 13 nucleotides agree with TRBD2. The CDR3 length is 15 residues. Germline CDR1 and CDR2: SNHLY and FYNNEI. J gave up 6 bases and V 5 bases, and 4 bases lay outside the gene matches. CDR3 region: CASSRTSGSGNEQFF. CDR3 DNA sequence: TGTGCCAGCAGTAGGACTAGCGGGAGTGGCAATGAGCAGTTCTTC.

This clone was recorded only once. V is TRBV18 and J is TRBJ1-2, with D maybe TRBD1 (6 bases). This CDR3 contains 12 residues. Trimming removed 2 bases at V and 8 bases at J, with 9 bases between. Per the germline V gene, CDR1 is KGHSH and CDR2 is LQKENI. The CDR3 DNA reads TGTGCCAGCTCACCAGGGGACAACGGCTACACCTTC. Its translation is CASSPGDNGYTF.

The rearrangement links TRBV15 to TRBJ2-5; D unresolved. The CDR3 runs 14 residues. Trimming removed 0 bases from V and 4 bases from J, with 9 bases in between. Germline V gene lookup returns CDR1 LNHNV and CDR2 YYDKDF (reference sequence). The CDR3 sequence is CATSRDSSIETQYF. As DNA, the CDR3 is TGTGCCACCAGCAGAGATAGTAGCATAGAGACCCAGTACTTC.

This clone was counted many times. This chain links TRBV7-9 with TRBJ1-2; 11 positions agree with TRBD1. Trimming removed 4 bases from V and 9 bases from J; junction bases left unmatched: 7. This CDR3 spans 14 amino acids. From germline, CDR1 is SEHNR and CDR2 FQNEAQ (reference sequence). CDR3 DNA sequence: TGTGCCAGCAGCTCCCGGACAGGGGGCGATAGCTACACCTTC. Its translation is CASSSRTGGDSYTF.

The V and J genes are TRBV19 and TRBJ2-7; TRBD2 matches 7 bases. This CDR3 region has 15 residues. Trimming cost V 9 bases and J 3 bases; bases outside gene matches: 14. Germline V gives CDR1 LNHDA, CDR2 SQIVND (reference sequence). The CDR3 bases are TGTGCCAGCATAATCGGGGCTAGCGGCGACTACGAGCAGTACTTC. It is translated as CASIIGASGDYEQYF. The full variable domain, rest sourced from reference TRBV19 and TRBJ2-7, is DGGITQSPKYLFRKEGQNVTLSCEQNLNHDAMYWYRQDPGQGLRLIYYSQIVNDFQKGDIAEGYSVSREKKESFPLTVTSAQKNPTAFYLCASIIGASGDYEQYFGPGTRLTVT.

Worth noting for this clone: Distinct nucleotide sequences in the sample also encode this CDR3. The chain recombines TRBV7-2 with TRBJ2-3; D uncertain. V lost 5 bases and J lost 2, with 5 bases in between. From germline, CDR1 is SGHTA and CDR2 FQGNSA. The CDR3 covers 12 residues. DNA for the CDR3: TGTGCCAGCAGCCCCTACACAGATACGCAGTATTTT. Translating gives CASSPYTDTQYF.

The chain uses TRBV5-6 and TRBJ1-2; D is ambiguous. CDR3 size: 14 residues. Trimming stripped 9 bases from V and 0 bases from J, with 15 bases between. In germline, CDR1 is SGHDT, CDR2 YYEEEE. As DNA, the CDR3 is TGTGCCACCGGACGTCTATCTACTAACTATGGCTACACCTTC. It translates to CATGRLSTNYGYTF.

This clone turned up a few times. The chain combines TRBV7-9 with TRBJ2-3, with D possibly TRBD2 on 6 matching bases. This CDR3 comprises 16 residues. Trimming took off 4 bases at V and 5 bases at J, with 19 bases between the two ends. Per germline, CDR1 SEHNR and CDR2 FQNEAQ (reference sequence). CDR3 nucleotide sequence: TGTGCCAGCAGCTCTCGGGAGTTAGTGGTGGGAGATACGCAGTATTTT. As protein: CASSSRELVVGDTQYF. Full variable domain (rest looked up from reference TRBV7-9 and TRBJ2-3): DTGVSQNPRHKITKRGQNVTFRCDPISEHNRLYWYRQTLGQGPEFLTYFQNEAQLEKSRLLSDRFSAERPKGSFSTLEIQRTEQGDSAMYLCASSSRELVVGDTQYFGPGTRLTVL.

With respect to this clone: This likely came from a read error, as a far larger clone is one base away. Other DNA variants within this sample encode the same CDR3. J is TRBJ2-7 and V is TRBV4-3, with D maybe TRBD2 (6 bases). The CDR3 sequence is 14 residues long. Germline V gene lookup returns CDR1 LGHNA and CDR2 YSLEER. The CDR3 here is CASSRGTEKYEQYF. CDR3 coding DNA: TGCGCCAGCAGCCGCGGGACTGAAAAGTACGAGCAGTACTTT.

The chain couples TRBV10-3 to TRBJ2-7; 7 bases match TRBD2. Trimming removed 3 bases from V and 4 bases from J; junction bases left unmatched: 12. Germline V CDR1 and CDR2: ENHRY, SYGVKD. The CDR3 has 16 amino acids. The CDR3 sequence is CAISDPPAGSAYEQYF. CDR3 nucleotide sequence: TGTGCCATCAGTGATCCTCCAGCGGGATCGGCGTACGAGCAGTACTTC.

This chain links TRBV7-9 with TRBJ2-4, with TRBD1 matching 7 bases. The CDR3 sequence is 18 residues long. The J segment lost 0 bases and the V segment lost 6 bases, leaving 14 bases of the junction unmatched. Germline values: CDR1 SEHNR, CDR2 FQNEAQ (reference sequence). Here the CDR3 DNA reads TGTGCCAGCAGTCCAAGGTTGGGACAGAGCTTAGCCAAAAACATTCAGTACTTC. Translation gives CASSPRLGQSLAKNIQYF.

The CDR3: CASKLGGGIEQYF. Here the CDR3 DNA reads TGTGCCAGCAAACTTGGTGGCGGGATCGAGCAGTACTTC. The gene calls are TRBV28 and TRBJ2-7; tentatively, D is TRBD2 (6 bases). The CDR3 extends over 13 amino acids. V gave up 7 bases and J gave up 6 bases, with 16 bases separating them. Looked up from germline, CDR1 is MDHEN and CDR2 is SYDVKM.

The chain recombines TRBV28 with TRBJ2-7; possible D gene TRBD1, 5 bases. Trimming removed 9 bases at V and 3 bases at J, with 12 bases between. Germline CDR1 reads MDHEN; CDR2 reads SYDVKM. This CDR3 spans 12 amino acids. CDR3 amino acids: CASRQTNYEQYF. The CDR3 DNA reads TGTGCCAGTCGACAGACAAACTACGAGCAGTACTTC.

Only a few counts were recorded for this clone. This chain joins TRBV2 and TRBJ1-1, with a weak D call TRBD1 (5 bases). V lost 5 bases and J 0 bases, leaving 10 bases between the germline ends. The CDR3 runs 14 residues. Germline V gene lookup returns CDR1 SNHLY and CDR2 FYNNEI. CDR3 sequence reads: CASSFRQMNTEAFF. For the CDR3, the DNA is TGTGCCAGCAGTTTTCGACAGATGAACACTGAAGCTTTCTTT.

This clone was seen once. This chain links TRBV7-2 with TRBJ2-6; D remains unclear. The CDR3 is made up of 17 amino acids. V was pared by 0 bases and J by 2 bases, with 11 bases between. The V gene's germline CDR1 is SGHTA and CDR2 FQGNSA. For the CDR3, the DNA is TGTGCCAGCAGCTTAGCGATGGGTACCGCTGGGGCCAACGTCCTGACTTTC. Translated, it gives CASSLAMGTAGANVLTF.

This clone occurred a few times. The chain has TRBV2 and TRBJ1-1, with D possibly TRBD1 on 6 matching bases. Germline values: CDR1 SNHLY, CDR2 FYNNEI. Between the trimmed V and J ends, which lost 5 bases and 2 bases, there was a span of 12 bases. CDR3 length: 14 amino acids. CDR3 sequence (DNA): TGTGCCAGCAGTCGACAGGTCGTTAACACTGAAGCTTTCTTT. Translation: CASSRQVVNTEAFF.

The chain links TRBV13 to TRBJ2-5, with D tentatively TRBD1 (5 bases). The V gene lost 6 bases and the J gene lost 0 bases, with 8 bases spanning the gap. Per the germline V gene, CDR1 is PRHDT and CDR2 is FYEKMQ (reference sequence). The CDR3 is 13 residues long. The CDR3, as DNA: TGTGCCAGCAGTCAGGGCTACCAAGAGACCCAGTACTTC. Protein sequence: CASSQGYQETQYF.

V and J are TRBV5-4 and TRBJ1-1, with D maybe TRBD1 (6 bases). The length of the CDR3 is 13 residues. CDR1 and CDR2 (germline): SGHNT, YYREEE (reference sequence). V was pared by 5 bases and J by 7 bases, with 15 bases between. CDR3 residues: CASRGYEDSEAFF. Written as DNA, the CDR3 is TGTGCCAGCAGAGGGTATGAGGACAGTGAAGCTTTCTTT.

The V and J genes are TRBV7-9 and TRBJ2-5; D remains ambiguous. Judging by the DNA end, TRBJ2-7 fits better; the J call may be wrong. This CDR3 region has 12 residues. Germline CDR1 and CDR2: SEHNR and FQNEAQ (reference sequence). In DNA form, the CDR3 reads TGTGCCAGCAGATCAGTTTCCTACGAGCAGTACTTC. Residues: CASRSVSYEQYF.

This rearrangement joins TRBV28 to TRBJ1-2, with D maybe TRBD1 (5 bases). Trimming took 8 bases from V and 4 from J, leaving 14 bases between them. Germline lookup yields CDR1 MDHEN and CDR2 SYDVKM. This CDR3 contains 13 residues. The CDR3 loop reads CASGGGIFYGYTF. The CDR3 DNA reads as TGTGCCAGCGGGGGAGGGATTTTCTATGGCTACACCTTC.

V and J are TRBV11-2 and TRBJ2-1; TRBD1 aligns across 9 bases. The CDR3 contains 16 residues. The junction had 13 bases not matched to a gene; V was cut back by 5 bases and J by 8 bases. Germline V CDR1 and CDR2: SGHAT, FQNNGV. CDR3 in amino acids: CASSPTGGAFVYEQFF. CDR3 DNA: TGTGCCAGCAGCCCTACAGGGGGCGCGTTCGTGTATGAGCAGTTCTTC.

As concerns this clone: This same CDR3 is encoded by further DNA sequences in the sample. This rearrangement joins TRBV7-2 to TRBJ1-2; 7 bases line up with TRBD1. Trimming took 5 bases from V and 2 from J; bases not matched to a gene: 2. CDR3 length: 13 residues. Germline lookup yields CDR1 SGHTA and CDR2 FQGNSA. CDR3 sequence (DNA): TGTGCCAGCAGCCCGGGACAGAACTATGGCTACACCTTC. It specifies CASSPGQNYGYTF.

J is TRBJ1-2 and V is TRBV7-9; perhaps TRBD1 as D (6 bases). Germline CDR1 and CDR2: SEHNR and FQNEAQ (reference sequence). The CDR3 totals 14 residues. Trimming took off 5 bases at V and 4 bases at J, with 14 bases between the two ends. The CDR3 DNA is TGTGCCAGCAGCCAACAGGGTTTTGGCTATGGCTACACCTTC. This sequence encodes CASSQQGFGYGYTF. Variable domain in full (rest from reference TRBV7-9 and TRBJ1-2): DTGVSQNPRHKITKRGQNVTFRCDPISEHNRLYWYRQTLGQGPEFLTYFQNEAQLEKSRLLSDRFSAERPKGSFSTLEIQRTEQGDSAMYLCASSQQGFGYGYTFGSGTRLTVV.